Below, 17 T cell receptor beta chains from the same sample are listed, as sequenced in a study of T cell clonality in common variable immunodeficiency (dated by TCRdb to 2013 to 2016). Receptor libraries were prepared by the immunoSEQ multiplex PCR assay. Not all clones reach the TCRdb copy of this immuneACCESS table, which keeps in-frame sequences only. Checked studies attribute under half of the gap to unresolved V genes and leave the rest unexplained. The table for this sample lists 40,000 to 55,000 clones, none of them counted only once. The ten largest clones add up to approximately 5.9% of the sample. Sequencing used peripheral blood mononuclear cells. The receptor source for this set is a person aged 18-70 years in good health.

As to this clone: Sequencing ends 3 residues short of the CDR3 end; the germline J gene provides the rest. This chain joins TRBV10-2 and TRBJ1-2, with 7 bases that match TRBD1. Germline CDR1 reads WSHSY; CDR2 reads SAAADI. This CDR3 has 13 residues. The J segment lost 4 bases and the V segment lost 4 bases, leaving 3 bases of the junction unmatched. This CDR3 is CASSGDSIYGYTF. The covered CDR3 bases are TGCGCCAGCAGTGGGGACAGTATCTATGGC.

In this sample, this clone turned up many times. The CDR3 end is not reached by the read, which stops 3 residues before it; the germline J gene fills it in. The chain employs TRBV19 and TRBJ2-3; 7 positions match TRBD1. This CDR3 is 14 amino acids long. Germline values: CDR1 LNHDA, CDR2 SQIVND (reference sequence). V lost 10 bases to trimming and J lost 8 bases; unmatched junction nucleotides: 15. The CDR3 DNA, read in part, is TGTGCCACAGAGACGGGACAGAATGACCGTACG. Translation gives CATETGQNDRT. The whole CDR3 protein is CATETGQNDRTQYF.

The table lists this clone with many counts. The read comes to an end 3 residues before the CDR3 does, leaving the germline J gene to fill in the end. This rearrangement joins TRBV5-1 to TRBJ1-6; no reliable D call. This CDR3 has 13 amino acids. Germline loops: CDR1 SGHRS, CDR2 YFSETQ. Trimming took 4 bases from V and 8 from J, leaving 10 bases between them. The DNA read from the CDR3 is TGCGCCAGCAGCCCGGGTGGTGATTCACCC. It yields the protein CASSPGGDSP. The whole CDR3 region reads CASSPGGDSPLHF.

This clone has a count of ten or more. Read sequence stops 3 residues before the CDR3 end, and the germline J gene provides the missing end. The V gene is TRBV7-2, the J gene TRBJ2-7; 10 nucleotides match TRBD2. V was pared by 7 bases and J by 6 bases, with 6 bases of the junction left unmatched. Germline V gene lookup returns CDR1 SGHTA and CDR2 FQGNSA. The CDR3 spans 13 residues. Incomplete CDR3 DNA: TGTGCCAGCAACCCGGGACTAGCGACCGAG. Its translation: CASNPGLATE. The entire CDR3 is CASNPGLATEQYF.

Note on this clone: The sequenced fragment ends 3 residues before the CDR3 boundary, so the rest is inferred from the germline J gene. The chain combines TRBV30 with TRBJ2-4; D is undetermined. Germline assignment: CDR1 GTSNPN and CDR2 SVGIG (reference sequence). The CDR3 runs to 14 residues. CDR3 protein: CAWSGLTNNYGQYF. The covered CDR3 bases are TGTGCCTGGAGTGGCCTTACGAATAACTATGGT.

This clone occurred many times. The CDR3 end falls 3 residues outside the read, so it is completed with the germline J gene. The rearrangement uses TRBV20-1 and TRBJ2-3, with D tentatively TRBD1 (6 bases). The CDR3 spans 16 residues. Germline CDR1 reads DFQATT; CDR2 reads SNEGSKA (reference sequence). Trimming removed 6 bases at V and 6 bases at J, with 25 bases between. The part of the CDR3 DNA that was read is TGCAGTGCCGGAGACCGAGACAGGCCCGCCACGGATACG. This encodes CSAGDRDRPATDT. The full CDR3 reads CSAGDRDRPATDTQYF.

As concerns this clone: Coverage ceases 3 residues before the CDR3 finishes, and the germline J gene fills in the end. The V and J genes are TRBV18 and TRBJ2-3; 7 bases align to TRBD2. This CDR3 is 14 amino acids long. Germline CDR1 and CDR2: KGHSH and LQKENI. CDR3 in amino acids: CASSPAGVQETQYF. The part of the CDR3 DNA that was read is TGTGCCAGCTCACCAGCGGGGGTCCAAGAGACG.

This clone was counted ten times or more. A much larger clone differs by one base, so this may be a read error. The sequenced CDR3 bases are TGTGCCAGCAGCGGCCACGTCCGCTCTGGGGCCAACGTG. Its protein is CASSGHVRSGANV. The complete CDR3 sequence is CASSGHVRSGANVLFF. The V call is TRBV5-4, the J call TRBJ2-2; weak D call: TRBD1 (5 bases). The DNA ends 3 residues before the CDR3 does, and the rest of the CDR3 is filled in from the germline J gene. CDR1 is SGHNT and CDR2 is YYREEE in the germline V gene (reference sequence). The CDR3 covers 16 residues.

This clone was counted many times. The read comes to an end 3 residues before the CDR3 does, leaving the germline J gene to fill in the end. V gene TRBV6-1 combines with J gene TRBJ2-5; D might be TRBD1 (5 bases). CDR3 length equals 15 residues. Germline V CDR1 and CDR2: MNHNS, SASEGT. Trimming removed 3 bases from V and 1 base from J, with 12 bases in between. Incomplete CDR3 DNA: TGTGCCAGCAGTGATTCGGACACACTCCAAGAGACC. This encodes CASSDSDTLQET. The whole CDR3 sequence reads CASSDSDTLQETQYF.

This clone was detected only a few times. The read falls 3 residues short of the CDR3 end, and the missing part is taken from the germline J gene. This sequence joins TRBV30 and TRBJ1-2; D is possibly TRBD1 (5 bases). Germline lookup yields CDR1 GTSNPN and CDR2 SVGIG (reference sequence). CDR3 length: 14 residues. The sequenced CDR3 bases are TGTGCCTGGAGTTTTCGGGGGGGGTCCTACGAC. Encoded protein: CAWSFRGGSYD. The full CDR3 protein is CAWSFRGGSYDYTF. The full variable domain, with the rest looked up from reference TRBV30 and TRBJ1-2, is SQTIHQWPATLVQPVGSPLSLECTVEGTSNPNLYWYRQAAGRGLQLLFYSVGIGQISSEVPQNLSASRPQDRQFILSSKKLLLSDSGFYLCAWSFRGGSYDYTFGSGTRLTVV.

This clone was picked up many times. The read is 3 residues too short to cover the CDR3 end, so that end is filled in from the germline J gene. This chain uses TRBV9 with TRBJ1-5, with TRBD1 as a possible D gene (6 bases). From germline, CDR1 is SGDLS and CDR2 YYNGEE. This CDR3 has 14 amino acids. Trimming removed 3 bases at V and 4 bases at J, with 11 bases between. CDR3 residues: CASSAADRNQPQHF. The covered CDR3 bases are TGTGCCAGCAGCGCCGCGGACAGAAATCAGCCC.

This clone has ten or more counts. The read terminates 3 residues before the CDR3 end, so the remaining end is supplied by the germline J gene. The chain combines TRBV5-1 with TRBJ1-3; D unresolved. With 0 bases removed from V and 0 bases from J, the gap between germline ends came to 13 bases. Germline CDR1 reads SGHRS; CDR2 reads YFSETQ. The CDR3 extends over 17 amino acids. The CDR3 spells CASSLARGGISGNTIYF. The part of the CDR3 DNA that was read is TGCGCCAGCAGCTTGGCCCGTGGCGGAATCTCTGGAAACACC.

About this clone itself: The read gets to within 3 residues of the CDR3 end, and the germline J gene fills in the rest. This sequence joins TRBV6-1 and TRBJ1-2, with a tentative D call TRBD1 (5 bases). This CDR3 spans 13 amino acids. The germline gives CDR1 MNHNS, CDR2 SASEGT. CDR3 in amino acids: CASSEVRGYDYTF. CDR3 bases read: TGTGCCAGCAGTGAAGTAAGGGGCTACGAC.

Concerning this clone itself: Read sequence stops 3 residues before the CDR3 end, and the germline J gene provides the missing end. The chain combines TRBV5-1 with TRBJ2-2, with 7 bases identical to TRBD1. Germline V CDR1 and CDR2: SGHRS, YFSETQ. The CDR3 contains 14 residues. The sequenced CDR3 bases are TGCGCCAGGATGATGGGACAGCTGGCTGAAAAG. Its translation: CARMMGQLAEK. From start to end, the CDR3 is CARMMGQLAEKLFF.

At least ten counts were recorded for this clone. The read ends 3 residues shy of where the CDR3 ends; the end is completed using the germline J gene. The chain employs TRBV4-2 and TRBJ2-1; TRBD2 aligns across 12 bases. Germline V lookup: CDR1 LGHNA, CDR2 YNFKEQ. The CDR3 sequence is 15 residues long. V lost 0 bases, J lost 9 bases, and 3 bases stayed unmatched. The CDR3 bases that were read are TGTGCCAGCAGCCAAGAGGCTAGCGGGGGGGGTGAG. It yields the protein CASSQEASGGGE. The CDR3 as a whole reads CASSQEASGGGEQFF.

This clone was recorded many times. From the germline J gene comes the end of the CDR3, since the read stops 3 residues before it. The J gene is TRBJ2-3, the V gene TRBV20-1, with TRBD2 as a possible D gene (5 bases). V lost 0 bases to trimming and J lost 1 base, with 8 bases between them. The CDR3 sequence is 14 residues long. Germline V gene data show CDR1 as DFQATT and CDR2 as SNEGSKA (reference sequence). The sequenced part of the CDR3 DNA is TGCAGTGCTAGAGATCCCGGGGGCACAGATACG. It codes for CSARDPGGTDT. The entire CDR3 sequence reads CSARDPGGTDTQYF.

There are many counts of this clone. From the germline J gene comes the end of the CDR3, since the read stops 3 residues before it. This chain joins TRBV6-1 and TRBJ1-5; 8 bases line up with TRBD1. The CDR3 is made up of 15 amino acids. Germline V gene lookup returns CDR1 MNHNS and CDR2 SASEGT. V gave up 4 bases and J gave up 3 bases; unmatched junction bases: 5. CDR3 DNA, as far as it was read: TGTGCCAGCAGTGTGACAGGGGCGCTCAATCAGCCC. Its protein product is CASSVTGALNQP. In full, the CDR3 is CASSVTGALNQPQHF.